A single T cell receptor beta chain is shown here with its context. A junction end diverges from the germline sequence, so it may reflect a read error. The CDR3 contains 13 residues. Germline CDR1 MDHEN, CDR2 SYDVKM. These data are taken from a study of shared clonotypes between healthy human individuals. Clones were read by immunoSEQ multiplex PCR, and TCRdb kept only the in-frame ones, dropping some. The profile shows hundreds of thousands of clones, 96% of them singletons. The specimen was naive CD4+ T cells sorted from blood. Subset described: CD45RA+ positively selected. The clonotype comes from a woman in her 30s in good health. The chain combines TRBV28 with TRBJ2-1; 9 bases agree with TRBD2. The CDR3 nucleotides are TGTGCCAGCAGACCCCATCCTCTAGCGGGATTGCTCTTC. Protein sequence: CASRPHPLAGLLF.